The next 15 T cell receptor beta chains were all read from a single sample in a study of T cells in tuberculosis. Assay: immunoSEQ multiplex PCR; the TCRdb copy retains only in-frame clones and omits some. The sample consists of over 30,000 clones, under 98% of them appearing once. Sequencing was performed on PBMCs. These receptors came from a donor aged 10-29 years with latent tuberculosis or without tuberculosis infection.

The rearrangement uses TRBV18 and TRBJ2-5, with 11 bases lining up with TRBD2. The CDR3 has 16 amino acids. V lost 4 bases and J lost 1; bases outside the gene matches: 5. Germline loops: CDR1 KGHSH, CDR2 LQKENI. The CDR3 loop is CASSLAGGFVQETQYF. For the CDR3, the DNA is TGTGCCAGCTCACTAGCGGGAGGGTTCGTCCAAGAGACCCAGTACTTC.

The chain recombines TRBV7-6 with TRBJ2-7; 12 bases agree with TRBD2. Germline trimming cut 3 bases from V and 6 bases from J; bases unmatched to any gene: 6. The CDR3 consists of 15 residues. Germline lookup yields CDR1 SGHVS and CDR2 FNYEAQ. This CDR3 is CASSFTTSGSGEQYF. CDR3 DNA: TGTGCCAGCAGCTTTACGACTAGCGGGAGCGGCGAGCAGTACTTC.

The chain uses TRBV28 and TRBJ1-1, with a weak D call TRBD1 (5 bases). The germline V gene encodes CDR1 MDHEN and CDR2 SYDVKM. This CDR3 comprises 15 residues. Between the trimmed V and J ends, which lost 2 bases and 0 bases, there was a span of 10 bases. The chain's CDR3 is CASSLVDSLNTEAFF. For the CDR3, the DNA is TGTGCCAGCAGTTTAGTCGACAGCCTGAACACTGAAGCTTTCTTT.

The chain uses TRBV6-5 and TRBJ1-2; D ambiguous. Germline loops: CDR1 MNHEY, CDR2 SVGAGI. V lost 2 bases and J 6 bases, leaving 13 bases between the germline ends. There are 14 residues in the CDR3. The CDR3 spells CASSYGPGGHGYTF. Here the CDR3 DNA reads TGTGCCAGCAGTTACGGGCCCGGTGGCCATGGCTACACCTTC.

J is TRBJ2-5 and V is TRBV2, with D possibly being TRBD2 (5 bases). V gave up 4 bases and J gave up 2 bases, with 11 bases separating them. The CDR3 covers 14 residues. The germline gives CDR1 SNHLY, CDR2 FYNNEI. The CDR3 is CASSGRTGQETQYF. In DNA form, the CDR3 reads TGTGCCAGCAGTGGACGGACTGGACAAGAGACCCAGTACTTC.

The gene calls are TRBV7-3 and TRBJ2-3, with TRBD1 matching over 7 bases. This CDR3 has 14 amino acids. Trimming took 4 bases from V and 2 from J; bases not matched to a gene: 3. Germline-derived CDR1 and CDR2 are SGHTA and FQGTGA. CDR3 sequence (DNA): TGTGCCAGCAGCTCGGGACAGTCCACAGATACGCAGTATTTT. This codes for CASSSGQSTDTQYF.

The J gene is TRBJ1-1, the V gene TRBV4-1; 7 positions match TRBD1. Looked up from germline, CDR1 is MGHRA and CDR2 is YSYEKL. This CDR3 comprises 13 residues. V shed 1 base, J shed 7 bases, and the junction held 3 bases outside the gene matches. The CDR3 DNA reads TGCGCCAGCAGCCAAGCAAGACAGGGTGAAGCTTTCTTT. As protein: CASSQARQGEAFF.

J is TRBJ1-2 and V is TRBV6-5, with D perhaps TRBD1 (5 bases). This CDR3 spans 13 amino acids. Germline lookup yields CDR1 MNHEY and CDR2 SVGAGI. V was pared by 6 bases and J by 3 bases, with 11 bases between. CDR3 bases: TGTGCCAGCAGACTCGGGACTGACTATGGCTACACCTTC. Encoded protein: CASRLGTDYGYTF.

The rearrangement uses TRBV25-1 and TRBJ1-1, with 8 bases matching TRBD1. This CDR3 spans 15 amino acids. Per the germline V gene, CDR1 is MGHDK and CDR2 is SYGVNS. The J segment lost 7 bases and the V segment lost 2 bases, leaving 9 bases of the junction unmatched. The CDR3 loop reads CASSEDTGGKSEAFF. Here the CDR3 DNA reads TGTGCCAGCAGTGAAGATACAGGGGGGAAAAGTGAAGCTTTCTTT.

The CDR3 bases are TGCGCCAGCAGCCCGGACATAAAGGGTCTCGCAGATACGCAGTATTTT. Translating it yields CASSPDIKGLADTQYF. The genes are TRBV5-1 and TRBJ2-3, with D tentatively TRBD1 (5 bases). V dropped 4 bases and J dropped 4 bases, with 19 bases sitting between them. The CDR3 spans 16 residues. Germline-derived CDR1 and CDR2 are SGHRS and YFSETQ.

This chain uses TRBV29-1 with TRBJ2-3; 9 bases match TRBD1. Germline assignment: CDR1 SQVTM and CDR2 ANQGSEA. V lost 5 bases to trimming and J lost 4 bases; unmatched junction nucleotides: 7. CDR3 length: 14 residues. In DNA form, the CDR3 reads TGCAGCGTTCGTTCCGGGACAGGGTCAGATACGCAGTATTTT. Protein sequence: CSVRSGTGSDTQYF.

The chain links TRBV28 to TRBJ2-7, with TRBD1 identical over 7 bases. Germline CDR1 is MDHEN and CDR2 is SYDVKM. J lost 5 bases, V lost 6 bases, and 7 bases had no gene match. CDR3 size: 13 residues. In nucleotides, the CDR3 is TGTGCCAGCAGCCACGACAGGGAGCACGAGCAGTACTTC. This translates into CASSHDREHEQYF.

This clone showed up just once. J is TRBJ1-2 and V is TRBV5-5; 7 bases align to TRBD1. In germline, CDR1 is SGHKS, CDR2 YYEKEE (reference sequence). CDR3 length: 13 amino acids. V was pared by 7 bases and J by 8 bases, with 11 bases of the junction left unmatched. The CDR3 DNA reads TGTGCCAGCGACCGCGACAGGGAGCGGGGCTACACCTTC. Translated: CASDRDRERGYTF. The whole variable domain, remainder taken from reference TRBV5-5 and TRBJ1-2, is DAGVTQSPTHLIKTRGQQVTLRCSPISGHKSVSWYQQVLGQGPQFIFQYYEKEERGRGNFPDRFSARQFPNYSSELNVNALLLGDSALYLCASDRDRERGYTFGSGTRLTVV.

This rearrangement joins TRBV4-2 to TRBJ2-5; 15 nucleotides line up with TRBD2. CDR3 length: 18 residues. V was pared by 4 bases and J by 4 bases, with 10 bases of the junction left unmatched. Germline V lookup: CDR1 LGHNA, CDR2 YNFKEQ. The CDR3 loop is CASSPPRTSGGAGETQYF. The DNA of the CDR3 is TGTGCCAGCAGCCCGCCGAGGACTAGCGGGGGGGCCGGAGAGACCCAGTACTTC.

This clone was recorded only once. The rearrangement links TRBV10-3 to TRBJ2-1; D perhaps matches TRBD2 (5 bases). Trimming left V 4 bases short and J 8 bases short, with 12 bases between. Looked up from germline, CDR1 is ENHRY and CDR2 is SYGVKD. This CDR3 has 13 amino acids. Here the CDR3 reads CAISVVNGDEQFF. Written as DNA, the CDR3 is TGTGCCATCAGTGTGGTAAACGGGGATGAGCAGTTCTTC.